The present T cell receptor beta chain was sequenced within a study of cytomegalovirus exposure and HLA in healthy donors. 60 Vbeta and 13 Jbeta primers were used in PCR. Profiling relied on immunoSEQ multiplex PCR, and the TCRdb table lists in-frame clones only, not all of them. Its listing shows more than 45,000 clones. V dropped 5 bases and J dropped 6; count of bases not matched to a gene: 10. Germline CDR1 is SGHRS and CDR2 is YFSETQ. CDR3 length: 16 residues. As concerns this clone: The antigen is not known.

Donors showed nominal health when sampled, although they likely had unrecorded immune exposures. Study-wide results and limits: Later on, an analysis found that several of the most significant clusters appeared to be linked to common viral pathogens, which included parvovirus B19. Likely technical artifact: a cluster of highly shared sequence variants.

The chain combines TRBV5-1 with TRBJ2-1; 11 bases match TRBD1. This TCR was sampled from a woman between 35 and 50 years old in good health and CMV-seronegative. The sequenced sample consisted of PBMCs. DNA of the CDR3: TGCGCCAGCAGATATTACGGGACAGGGGGGCTCAATGAGCAGTTCTTC. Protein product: CASRYYGTGGLNEQFF.